This T cell receptor beta chain was observed in a study of blood T cell repertoires in COVID-19. Study-level information: T cells, B-cell-depleted T cells, or PBMCs provided the cDNA or gDNA that served as material.

Trimming at V came to 1 base and at J to 4 bases, leaving 2 bases not matched to a gene. This CDR3 comprises 14 residues. Per germline, CDR1 SGHNT and CDR2 YYREEE (reference sequence). Original analysis: How many nucleated cells were present was estimated from reference gene primer amplification. The method was immunoSEQ multiplex PCR; TCRdb's version includes in-frame clones alone and lacks a portion of them. The DNA gave D and trimming, while V, J and clone size come from that table. Among fewer than 400,000 clones listed, 89% were seen once. Enrolled through a virtual design, the participants were between 18 and 89 years of age and came from 24 US areas.

This TCR was sampled from a man aged 55 to 70 who had recovered from COVID-19. V is TRBV5-4 and J is TRBJ1-2; 9 bases are a match to TRBD1. Sequencing used PBMCs or T cells enriched from blood (not recorded which). The chain's CDR3 is CASSLTGGGYGYTF. The CDR3 coding sequence is TGTGCCAGCAGCTTGACAGGGGGCGGCTATGGCTACACCTTC.